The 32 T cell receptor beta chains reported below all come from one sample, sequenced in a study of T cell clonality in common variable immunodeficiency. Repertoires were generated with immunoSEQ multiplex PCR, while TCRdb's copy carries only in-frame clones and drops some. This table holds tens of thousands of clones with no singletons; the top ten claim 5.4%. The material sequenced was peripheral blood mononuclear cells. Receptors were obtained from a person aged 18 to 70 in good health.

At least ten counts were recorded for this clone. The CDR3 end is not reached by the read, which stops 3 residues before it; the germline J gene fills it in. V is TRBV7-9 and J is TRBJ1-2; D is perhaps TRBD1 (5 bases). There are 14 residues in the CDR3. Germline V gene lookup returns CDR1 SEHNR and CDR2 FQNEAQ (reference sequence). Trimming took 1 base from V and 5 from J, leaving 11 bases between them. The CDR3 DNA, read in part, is TGTGCCAGCAGCTTAGATGGCAGGGTATATGGC. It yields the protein CASSLDGRVYG. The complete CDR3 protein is CASSLDGRVYGYTF.

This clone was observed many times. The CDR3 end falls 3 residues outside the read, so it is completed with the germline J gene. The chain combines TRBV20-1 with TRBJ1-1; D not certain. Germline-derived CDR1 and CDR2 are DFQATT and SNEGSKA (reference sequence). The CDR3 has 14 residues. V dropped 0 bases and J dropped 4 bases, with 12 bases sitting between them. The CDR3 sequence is CSARDSSEGTEAFF. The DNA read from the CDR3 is TGCAGTGCTAGAGACAGCTCCGAGGGCACTGAA.

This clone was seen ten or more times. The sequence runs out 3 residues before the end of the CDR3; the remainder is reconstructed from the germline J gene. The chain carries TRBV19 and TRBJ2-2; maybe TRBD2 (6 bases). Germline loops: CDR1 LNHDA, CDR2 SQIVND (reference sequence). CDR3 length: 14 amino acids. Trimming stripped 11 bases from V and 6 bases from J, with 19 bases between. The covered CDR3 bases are TGTGCCTCTGGGGGGAGCTTTGGCGCCGGGGAG. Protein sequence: CASGGSFGAGE. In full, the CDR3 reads CASGGSFGAGELFF.

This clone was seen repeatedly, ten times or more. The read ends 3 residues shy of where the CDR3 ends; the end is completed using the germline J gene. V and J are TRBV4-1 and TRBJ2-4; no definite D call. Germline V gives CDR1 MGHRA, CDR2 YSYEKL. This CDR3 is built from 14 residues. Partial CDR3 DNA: TGCGCCAGCAGCCAAGAAAGATTGAGCTCGATT. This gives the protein CASSQERLSSI. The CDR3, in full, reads CASSQERLSSIQYF.

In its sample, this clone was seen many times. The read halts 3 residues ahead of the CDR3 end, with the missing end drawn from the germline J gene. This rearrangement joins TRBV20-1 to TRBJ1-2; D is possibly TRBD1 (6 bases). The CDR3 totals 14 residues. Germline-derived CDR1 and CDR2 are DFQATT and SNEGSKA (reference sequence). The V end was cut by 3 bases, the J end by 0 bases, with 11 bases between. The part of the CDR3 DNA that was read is TGCAGTGCTAGTGGTGGGGGCTCTAACTATGGC. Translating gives CSASGGGSNYG. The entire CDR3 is CSASGGGSNYGYTF.

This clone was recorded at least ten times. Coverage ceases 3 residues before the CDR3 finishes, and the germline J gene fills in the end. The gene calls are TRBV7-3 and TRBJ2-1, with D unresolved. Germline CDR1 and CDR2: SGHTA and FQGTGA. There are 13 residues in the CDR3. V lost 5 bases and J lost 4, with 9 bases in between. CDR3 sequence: CASSPNRYNEQFF. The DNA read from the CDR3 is TGTGCCAGCAGCCCCAACCGGTACAATGAG.

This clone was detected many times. Incomplete CDR3 DNA: TGTGCCAGCAGCTTACCCCAGCGGAACTACAATGAG. This encodes CASSLPQRNYNE. The entire CDR3 is CASSLPQRNYNEQFF. The rearrangement joins TRBV7-2 to TRBJ2-1; tentatively, D is TRBD2 (5 bases). Read sequence stops 3 residues before the CDR3 end, and the germline J gene provides the missing end. Trimming removed 2 bases at V and 3 bases at J, with 11 bases between. Germline V CDR1 and CDR2: SGHTA, FQGNSA. The CDR3 is made up of 15 amino acids.

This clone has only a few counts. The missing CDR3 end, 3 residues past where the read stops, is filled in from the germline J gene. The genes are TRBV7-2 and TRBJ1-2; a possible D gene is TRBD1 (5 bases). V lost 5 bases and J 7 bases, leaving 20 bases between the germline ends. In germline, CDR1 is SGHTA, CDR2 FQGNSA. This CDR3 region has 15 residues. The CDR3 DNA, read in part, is TGTGCCAGCAGCCCAATCCGGGGACGGGGGTTTGGC. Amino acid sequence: CASSPIRGRGFG. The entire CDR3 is CASSPIRGRGFGYTF. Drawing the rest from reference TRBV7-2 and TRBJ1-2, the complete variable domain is GAGVSQSPSNKVTEKGKDVELRCDPISGHTALYWYRQSLGQGLEFLIYFQGNSAPDKSGLPSDRFSAERTGGSVSTLTIQRTQQEDSAVYLCASSPIRGRGFGYTFGSGTRLTVV.

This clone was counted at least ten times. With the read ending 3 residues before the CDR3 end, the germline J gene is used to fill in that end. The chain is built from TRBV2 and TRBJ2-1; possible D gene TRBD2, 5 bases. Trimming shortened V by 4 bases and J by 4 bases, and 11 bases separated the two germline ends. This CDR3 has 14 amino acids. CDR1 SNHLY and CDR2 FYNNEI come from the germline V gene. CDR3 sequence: CASSVLGLYNEQFF. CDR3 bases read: TGTGCCAGCAGTGTTCTCGGACTGTACAATGAG.

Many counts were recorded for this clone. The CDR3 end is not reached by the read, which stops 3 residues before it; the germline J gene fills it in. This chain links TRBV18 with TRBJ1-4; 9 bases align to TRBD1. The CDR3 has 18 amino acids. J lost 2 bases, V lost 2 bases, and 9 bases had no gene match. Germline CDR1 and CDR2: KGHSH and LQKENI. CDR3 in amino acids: CASSPTLQGAPTNEKLFF. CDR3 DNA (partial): TGTGCCAGCTCACCAACGTTACAGGGGGCGCCGACTAATGAAAAA.

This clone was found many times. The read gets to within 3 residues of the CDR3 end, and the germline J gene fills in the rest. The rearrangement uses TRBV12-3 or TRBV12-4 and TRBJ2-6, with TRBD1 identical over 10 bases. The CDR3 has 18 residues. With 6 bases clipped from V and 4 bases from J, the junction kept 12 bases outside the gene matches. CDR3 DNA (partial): TGTGCCAGCAGCCCTCCGGGACAGGGGCTAGAAGGGGCCAACGTC. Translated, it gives CASSPPGQGLEGANV. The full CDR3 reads CASSPPGQGLEGANVLTF.

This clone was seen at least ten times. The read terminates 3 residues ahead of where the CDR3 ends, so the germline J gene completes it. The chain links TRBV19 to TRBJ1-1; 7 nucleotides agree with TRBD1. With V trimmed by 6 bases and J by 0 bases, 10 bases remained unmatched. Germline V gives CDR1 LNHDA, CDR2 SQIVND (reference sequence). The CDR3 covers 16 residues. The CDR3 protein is CASRIGQAYMNTEAFF. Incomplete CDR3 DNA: TGTGCCAGTAGAATTGGACAGGCCTACATGAACACTGAA.

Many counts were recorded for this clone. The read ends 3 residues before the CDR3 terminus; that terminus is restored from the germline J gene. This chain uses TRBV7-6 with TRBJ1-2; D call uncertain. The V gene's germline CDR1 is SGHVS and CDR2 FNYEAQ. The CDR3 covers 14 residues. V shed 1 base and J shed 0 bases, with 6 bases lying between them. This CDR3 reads CASSLETSNYGYTF. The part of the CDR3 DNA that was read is TGTGCCAGCAGCTTAGAGACATCTAACTATGGC.

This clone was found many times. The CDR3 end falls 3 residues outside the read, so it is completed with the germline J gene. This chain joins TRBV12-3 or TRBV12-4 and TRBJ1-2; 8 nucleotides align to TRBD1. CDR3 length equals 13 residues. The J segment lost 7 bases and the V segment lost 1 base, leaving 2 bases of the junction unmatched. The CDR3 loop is CASSLGTGFGYTF. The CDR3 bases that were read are TGTGCCAGCAGTTTAGGGACAGGGTTTGGC.

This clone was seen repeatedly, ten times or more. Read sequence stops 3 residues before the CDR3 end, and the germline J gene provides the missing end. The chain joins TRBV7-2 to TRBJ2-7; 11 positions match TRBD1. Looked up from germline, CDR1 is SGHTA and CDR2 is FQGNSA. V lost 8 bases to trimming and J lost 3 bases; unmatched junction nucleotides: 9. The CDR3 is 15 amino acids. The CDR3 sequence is CASSPDRGQGYEQYF. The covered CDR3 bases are TGTGCCAGCTCGCCGGACAGGGGGCAAGGCTACGAG.

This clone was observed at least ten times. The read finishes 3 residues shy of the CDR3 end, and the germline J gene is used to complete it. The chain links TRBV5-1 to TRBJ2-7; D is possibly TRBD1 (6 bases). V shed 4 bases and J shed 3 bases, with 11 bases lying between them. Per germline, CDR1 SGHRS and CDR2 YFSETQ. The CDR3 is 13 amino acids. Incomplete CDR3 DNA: TGCGCCAGCAGCGTCGGACAGATCTACGAG. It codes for CASSVGQIYE. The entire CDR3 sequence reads CASSVGQIYEQYF.

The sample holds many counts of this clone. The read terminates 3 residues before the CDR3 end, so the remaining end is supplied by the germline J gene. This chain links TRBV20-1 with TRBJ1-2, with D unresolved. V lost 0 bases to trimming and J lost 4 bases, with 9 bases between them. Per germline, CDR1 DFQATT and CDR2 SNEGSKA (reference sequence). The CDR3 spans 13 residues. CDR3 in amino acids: CSARDKGLYGYTF. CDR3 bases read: TGCAGTGCTAGAGATAAGGGCCTCTATGGC.

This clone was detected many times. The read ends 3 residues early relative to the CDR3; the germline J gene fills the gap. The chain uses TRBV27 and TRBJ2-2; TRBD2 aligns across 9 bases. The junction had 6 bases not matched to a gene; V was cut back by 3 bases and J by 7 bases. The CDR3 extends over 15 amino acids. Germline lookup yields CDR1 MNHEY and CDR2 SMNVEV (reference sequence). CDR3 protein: CASSLGGRAVGELFF. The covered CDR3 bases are TGTGCCAGCAGTTTGGGCGGGAGGGCGGTCGGGGAG.

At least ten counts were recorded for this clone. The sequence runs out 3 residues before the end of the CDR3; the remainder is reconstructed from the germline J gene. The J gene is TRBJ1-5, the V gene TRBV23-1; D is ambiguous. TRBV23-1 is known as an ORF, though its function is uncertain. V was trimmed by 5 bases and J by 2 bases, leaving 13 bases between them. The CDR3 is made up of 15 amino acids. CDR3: CASSSQVRGNQPQHF. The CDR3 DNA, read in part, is TGCGCCAGCAGTTCTCAGGTGAGGGGCAATCAGCCC.

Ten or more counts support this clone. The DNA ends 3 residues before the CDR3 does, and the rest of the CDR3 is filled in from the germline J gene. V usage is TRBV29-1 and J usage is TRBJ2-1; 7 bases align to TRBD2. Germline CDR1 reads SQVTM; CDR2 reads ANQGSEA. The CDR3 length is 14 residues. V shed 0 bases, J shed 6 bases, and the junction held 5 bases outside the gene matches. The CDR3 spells CSVEDGEGFNEQFF. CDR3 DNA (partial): TGCAGCGTTGAAGACGGGGAGGGCTTCAATGAG.

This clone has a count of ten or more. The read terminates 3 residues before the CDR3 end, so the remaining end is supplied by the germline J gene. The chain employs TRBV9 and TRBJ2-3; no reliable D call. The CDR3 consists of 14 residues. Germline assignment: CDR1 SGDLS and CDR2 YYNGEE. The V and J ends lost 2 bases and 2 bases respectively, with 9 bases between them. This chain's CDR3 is CASSVNSITDTQYF. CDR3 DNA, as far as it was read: TGTGCCAGCAGCGTTAACTCTATCACAGATACG.

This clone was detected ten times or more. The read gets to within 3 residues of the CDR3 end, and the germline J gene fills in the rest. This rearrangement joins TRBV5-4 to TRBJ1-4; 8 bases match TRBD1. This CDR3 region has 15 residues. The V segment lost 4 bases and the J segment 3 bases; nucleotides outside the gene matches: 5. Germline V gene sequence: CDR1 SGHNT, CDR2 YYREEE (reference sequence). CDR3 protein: CASSPQGAANEKLFF. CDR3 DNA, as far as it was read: TGTGCCAGCAGCCCTCAGGGGGCGGCTAATGAAAAA.

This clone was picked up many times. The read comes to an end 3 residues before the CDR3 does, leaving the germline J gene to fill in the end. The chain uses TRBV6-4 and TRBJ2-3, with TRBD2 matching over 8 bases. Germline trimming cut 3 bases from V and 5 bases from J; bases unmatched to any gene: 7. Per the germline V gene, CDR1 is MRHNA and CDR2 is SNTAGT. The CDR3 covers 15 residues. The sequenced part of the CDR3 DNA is TGTGCCAGCAGTGAACTAGCGGAGATGAAAGATACG. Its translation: CASSELAEMKDT. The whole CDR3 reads CASSELAEMKDTQYF.

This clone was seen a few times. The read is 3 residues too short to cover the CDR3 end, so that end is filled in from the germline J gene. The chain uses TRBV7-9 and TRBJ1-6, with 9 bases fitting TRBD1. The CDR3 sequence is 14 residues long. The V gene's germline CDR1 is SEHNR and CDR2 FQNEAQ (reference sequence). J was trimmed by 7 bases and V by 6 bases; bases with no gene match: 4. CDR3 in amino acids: CASSIQGANSPLHF. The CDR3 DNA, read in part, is TGTGCCAGCAGTATACAGGGGGCGAATTCACCC. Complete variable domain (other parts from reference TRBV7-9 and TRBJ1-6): DTGVSQNPRHKITKRGQNVTFRCDPISEHNRLYWYRQTLGQGPEFLTYFQNEAQLEKSRLLSDRFSAERPKGSFSTLEIQRTEQGDSAMYLCASSIQGANSPLHFGNGTRLTVT.

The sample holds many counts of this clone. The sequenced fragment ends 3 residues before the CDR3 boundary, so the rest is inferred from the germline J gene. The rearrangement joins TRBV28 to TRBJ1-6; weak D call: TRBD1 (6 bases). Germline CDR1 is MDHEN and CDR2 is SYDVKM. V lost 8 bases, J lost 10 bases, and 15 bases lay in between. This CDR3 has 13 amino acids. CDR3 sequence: CASGAGAGSPLHF. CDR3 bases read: TGTGCCAGCGGAGCGGGGGCAGGGTCACCC.

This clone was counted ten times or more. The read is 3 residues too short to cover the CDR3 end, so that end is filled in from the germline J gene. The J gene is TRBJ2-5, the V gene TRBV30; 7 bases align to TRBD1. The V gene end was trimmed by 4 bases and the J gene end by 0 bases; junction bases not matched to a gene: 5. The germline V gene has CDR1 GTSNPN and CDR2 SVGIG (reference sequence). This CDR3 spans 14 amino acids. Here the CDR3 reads CAWTRDSHQETQYF. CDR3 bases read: TGTGCCTGGACTAGGGACAGCCACCAAGAGACC.

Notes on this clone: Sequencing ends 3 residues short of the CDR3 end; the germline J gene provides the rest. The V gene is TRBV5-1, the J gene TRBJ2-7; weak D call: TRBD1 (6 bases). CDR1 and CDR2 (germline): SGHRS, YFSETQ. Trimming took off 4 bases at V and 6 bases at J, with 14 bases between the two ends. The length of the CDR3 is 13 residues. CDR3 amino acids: CASSRSTGPEQYF. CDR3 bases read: TGCGCCAGCAGCCGCTCGACAGGTCCCGAG.

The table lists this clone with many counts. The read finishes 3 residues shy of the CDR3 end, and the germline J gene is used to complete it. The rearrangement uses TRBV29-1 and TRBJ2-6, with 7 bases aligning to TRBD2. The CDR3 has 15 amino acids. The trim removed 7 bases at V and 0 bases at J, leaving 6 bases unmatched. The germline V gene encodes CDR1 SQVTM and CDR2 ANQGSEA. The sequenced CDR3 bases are TGCAGCGCCGCTAGCGGAAACTCTGGGGCCAACGTC. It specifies CSAASGNSGANV. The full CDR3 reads CSAASGNSGANVLTF.

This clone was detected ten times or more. CDR3 bases read: TGTGCCATCAGTGAGTCCGGGTCGGTGGGTCGGAATTCACCC. Amino acids: CAISESGSVGRNSP. The complete CDR3 protein is CAISESGSVGRNSPLHF. The chain employs TRBV10-3 and TRBJ1-6, with no clear D. The CDR3 is cut off 3 residues early in the read; its end comes from the germline J gene. CDR3 length equals 17 residues. The V end was cut by 0 bases, the J end by 7 bases, with 16 bases between. Germline values: CDR1 ENHRY, CDR2 SYGVKD.

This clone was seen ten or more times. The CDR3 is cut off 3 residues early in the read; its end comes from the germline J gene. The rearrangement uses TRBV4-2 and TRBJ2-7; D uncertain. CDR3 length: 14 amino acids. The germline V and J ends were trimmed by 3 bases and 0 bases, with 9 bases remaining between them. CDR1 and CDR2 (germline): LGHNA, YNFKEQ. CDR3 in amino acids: CASSHGASSYEQYF. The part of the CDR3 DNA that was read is TGTGCCAGCAGCCACGGAGCGAGCTCCTACGAG.

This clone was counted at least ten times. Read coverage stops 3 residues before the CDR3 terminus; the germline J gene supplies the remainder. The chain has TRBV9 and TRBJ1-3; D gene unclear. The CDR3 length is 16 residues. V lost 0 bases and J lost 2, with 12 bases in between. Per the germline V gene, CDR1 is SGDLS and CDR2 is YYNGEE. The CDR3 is CASSVDEDLAGNTIYF. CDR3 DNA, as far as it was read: TGTGCCAGCAGCGTAGATGAGGACTTGGCTGGAAACACC.

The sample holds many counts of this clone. The CDR3 bases that were read are TGTGCCAGCAGTGGGGGACAGGGATTTTCCTACGAG. Protein: CASSGGQGFSYE. The entire CDR3 protein reads CASSGGQGFSYEQYF. The chain joins TRBV2 to TRBJ2-7; 9 bases match TRBD1. The read stops 3 residues short of the end of the CDR3; the missing end is completed from the germline J gene. The CDR3 has 15 residues. CDR1 is SNHLY, CDR2 FYNNEI, per germline. The V segment lost 4 bases and the J segment 1 base; nucleotides outside the gene matches: 5.